The clone carrying this TCR beta chain has only a few counts. Its specificity is unknown. These data are taken from a study of CD8 T cells in ankylosing spondylitis. TCRdb passed the 5' RACE reads through MiXCR, listing each CDR3 protein once. This table has 100,000 to 150,000 distinct CDR3 sequences, about 15% appearing once. Study-level points and caveats: A CD8+ phenotype characterized the disease-linked clones, which were relatively rare in peripheral blood. Blood of patients with ankylosing spondylitis appeared to be characterized by a TCR beta motif of several highly homologous variants.

The sample comprised blood, either unsorted or a sorted T cell fraction (not recorded which). The clonotype originates from a male donor with ankylosing spondylitis.

Here the CDR3 reads CASSLEWKRGFNEQFF. The CDR3 DNA is TGTGCCAGCAGCTTAGAGTGGAAACGTGGGTTCAATGAGCAGTTCTTC. The chain has TRBV7-2 and TRBJ2-1, with D uncertain. V shed 1 base and J shed 6 bases, with 16 bases lying between them. Germline V gene lookup returns CDR1 SGHTA and CDR2 FQGNSA. The CDR3 loop spans 16 amino acids.